One and the same sample provided the 3 T cell receptor beta chains below, sequenced in a study of T cells in Graves' hyperthyroidism and ophthalmopathy. Researchers amplified the TCR beta CDR3 regions from RNA transcripts. HTBI primers drove first-round RT-PCR of the TCR CDR3. MiXCR, run by TCRdb on the multiplex PCR reads, gives a single entry per CDR3 protein. The sample contains about 500,000 distinct CDR3 sequences, about 16% of which appear only once. Sequenced input: blood. These receptors were taken from a woman aged 25 to 39 with Graves' ophthalmopathy.

This clonotype came up many times. The V gene is TRBV5-1, the J gene TRBJ2-1; TRBD1 might be the D (6 bases). The CDR3 length is 17 residues. The V gene's germline CDR1 is SGHRS and CDR2 YFSETQ. The germline V and J ends were trimmed by 4 bases and 0 bases, with 17 bases remaining between them. CDR3 loop: CASSRTGTPSSYNEQFF. The CDR3 DNA sequence: TGCGCCAGCAGCAGAACCGGGACACCGAGCTCCTACAATGAGCAGTTCTTC.

The chain uses TRBV19 and TRBJ2-6; no reliable D call. The ends were cut back, 4 bases at V and 2 bases at J, with 6 bases in the middle. Germline lookup yields CDR1 LNHDA and CDR2 SQIVND (reference sequence). There are 14 residues in the CDR3. CDR3 coding DNA: TGTGCCAGTAGTAGCGCCGCTGGGGCCAACGTCCTGACTTTC. The encoded protein is CASSSAAGANVLTF.

This clonotype has ten or more counts. The V gene is TRBV5-1, the J gene TRBJ1-6; 7 bases are shared with TRBD1. From germline, CDR1 is SGHRS and CDR2 YFSETQ. V dropped 7 bases and J dropped 0; count of bases not matched to a gene: 4. This CDR3 is built from 15 residues. The chain's CDR3 is CASQQGSSYNSPLHF. The CDR3 bases are TGCGCCAGCCAACAGGGGAGCTCCTATAATTCACCCCTCCACTTT.